These 10 T cell receptor beta chains originate from one sample sequenced in a study of T-cell reconstitution after alpha-beta-depleted transplantation in children. Library preparation (for TCRbeta) was performed with unique molecular identifiers. TCRdb called the PCR reads again in MiXCR, with one record for every CDR3 protein. The sample shows hundreds of thousands of distinct CDR3 sequences, around 13% of them seen only once. The material sequenced was PBMCs, taken before TCRalphabeta/CD19-depleted stem cell transplant. Receptor source: a girl between 2 and 10 years old with congenital amegakaryocytic thrombocytopenia, due to receive a stem cell transplant.

This clonotype was seen ten or more times. The chain uses TRBV6-1 and TRBJ1-1; D is possibly TRBD1 (6 bases). Trimming removed 3 bases at V and 1 base at J, with 18 bases between. Germline assignment: CDR1 MNHNS and CDR2 SASEGT. CDR3 length: 17 amino acids. The CDR3 nucleotides are TGTGCCAGCAGTGATATCTGGGGGCAAGAGGAGAACACTGAAGCTTTCTTT. This encodes CASSDIWGQEENTEAFF.

CDR3 in amino acids: CATSSSGVYEQYF. CDR3 DNA sequence: TGTGCCACCAGCAGTTCGGGAGTCTACGAGCAGTACTTC. The chain carries TRBV15 and TRBJ2-7; TRBD2 might be the D (6 bases). Germline loops: CDR1 LNHNV, CDR2 YYDKDF (reference sequence). V lost 3 bases to trimming and J lost 3 bases, with 9 bases between them. The CDR3 has 13 residues.

The CDR3 reads CSARGTSGIIQSYNEQFF. CDR3 nucleotide sequence: TGCAGTGCTAGAGGGACTAGCGGGATCATCCAGTCCTACAATGAGCAGTTCTTC. The chain is built from TRBV20-1 and TRBJ2-1, with 12 bases matching TRBD2. CDR1 is DFQATT and CDR2 is SNEGSKA in the germline V gene (reference sequence). This CDR3 has 18 residues. V dropped 1 base and J dropped 1; count of bases not matched to a gene: 8.

This clonotype was seen only a few times. The genes are TRBV7-8 and TRBJ2-3; D is uncertain. Per the germline V gene, CDR1 is SGHVS and CDR2 is FQNEAQ. Trimming shortened V by 4 bases and J by 2 bases, and 13 bases separated the two germline ends. The CDR3 loop spans 15 amino acids. CDR3 sequence reads: CASSSSGPITDTQYF. The CDR3 nucleotides read TGTGCCAGCAGCTCATCCGGGCCCATCACAGATACGCAGTATTTT.

The chain employs TRBV7-2 and TRBJ1-6, with D unclear. Germline V lookup: CDR1 SGHTA, CDR2 FQGNSA. V dropped 3 bases and J dropped 9 bases, with 18 bases sitting between them. The CDR3 has 16 amino acids. The CDR3 DNA reads as TGTGCCAGCAGCTTGGAGACGTTTACCCATAGTTCACCCCTCCACTTT. The encoded protein is CASSLETFTHSSPLHF.

In regard to this clonotype: A much larger clone is a single base away; this may be a read error. The V and J genes are TRBV15 and TRBJ2-3, with D perhaps TRBD2 (5 bases). The length of the CDR3 is 15 residues. V lost 5 bases and J lost 5, with 17 bases in between. Germline V gene sequence: CDR1 LNHNV, CDR2 YYDKDF (reference sequence). This chain's CDR3 is CATSGALVGGDTQYF. CDR3 sequence (DNA): TGTGCCACCAGCGGAGCACTAGTCGGTGGAGATACGCAGTATTTT.

The chain links TRBV10-3 to TRBJ2-3; 8 nucleotides match TRBD2. J gave up 3 bases and V 2 bases, and 4 bases lay outside the gene matches. The CDR3 length is 15 residues. Germline V CDR1 and CDR2: ENHRY, SYGVKD. The chain's CDR3 is CAISEIAGLTDTQYF. CDR3 nucleotide sequence: TGTGCCATCAGTGAGATAGCGGGGCTAACAGATACGCAGTATTTT.

The chain is built from TRBV5-1 and TRBJ2-1; D uncertain. Germline V lookup: CDR1 SGHRS, CDR2 YFSETQ. The CDR3 loop spans 13 amino acids. Trimming left V 4 bases short and J 8 bases short, with 13 bases between. DNA of the CDR3: TGCGCCAGCAGCCCACGTAGCATCCATGAGCAGTTCTTC. Translating gives CASSPRSIHEQFF.

Regarding this clonotype: A much larger clone lies one base from this, so it may be a read error. This chain connects TRBV6-5 to TRBJ2-7; D gene unclear. Looked up from germline, CDR1 is MNHEY and CDR2 is SVGAGI. The length of the CDR3 is 12 residues. DNA for the CDR3: TGTTCCAGCAGCACGTTATCCTACGAGCAGTACTTC. Translating it yields CSSSTLSYEQYF.

The table lists this clonotype with many counts. This sequence joins TRBV5-1 and TRBJ2-1; 12 bases agree with TRBD2. The CDR3 extends over 20 amino acids. Germline-derived CDR1 and CDR2 are SGHRS and YFSETQ. V lost 9 bases to trimming and J lost 0 bases; unmatched junction nucleotides: 19. The CDR3, as DNA: TGCGCCACCCAACGGGAAATGGCTAGCGGGAGGGCAACCTCCTACAATGAGCAGTTCTTC. It specifies CATQREMASGRATSYNEQFF.